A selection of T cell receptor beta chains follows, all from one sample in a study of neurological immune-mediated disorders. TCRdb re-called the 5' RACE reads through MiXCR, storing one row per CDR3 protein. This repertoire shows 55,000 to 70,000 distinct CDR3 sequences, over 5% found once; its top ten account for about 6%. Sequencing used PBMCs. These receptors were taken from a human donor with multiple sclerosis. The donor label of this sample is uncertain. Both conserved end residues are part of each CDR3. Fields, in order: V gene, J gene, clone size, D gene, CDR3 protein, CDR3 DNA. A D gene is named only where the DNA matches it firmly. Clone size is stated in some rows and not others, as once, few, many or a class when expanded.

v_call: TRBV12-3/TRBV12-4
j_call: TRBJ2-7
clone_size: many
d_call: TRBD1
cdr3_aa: CASRDRGSPYEQYF
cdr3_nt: TGTGCCAGCAGGGACAGGGGTTCCCCCTACGAGCAGTACTTC

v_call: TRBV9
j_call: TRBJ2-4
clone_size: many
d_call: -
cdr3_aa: CASSSGGGGLAKNIQYF
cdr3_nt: TGTGCCAGCAGCTCCGGCGGCGGGGGCCTTGCCAAAAACATTCAGTACTTC

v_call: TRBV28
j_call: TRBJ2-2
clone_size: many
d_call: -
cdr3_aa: CASSPLGGPNTGELFF
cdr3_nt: TGTGCCAGCAGTCCCCTAGGCGGGCCGAACACCGGGGAGCTGTTTTTT

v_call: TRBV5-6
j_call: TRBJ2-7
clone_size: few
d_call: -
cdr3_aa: CASSSGRTYEQYF
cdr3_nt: TGTGCCAGCAGTTCGGGACGAACCTACGAGCAGTACTTC

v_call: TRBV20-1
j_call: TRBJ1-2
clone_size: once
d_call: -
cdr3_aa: CSVRTDNYGYTF
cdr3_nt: TGCAGTGTTAGGACGGATAACTATGGCTACACCTTC

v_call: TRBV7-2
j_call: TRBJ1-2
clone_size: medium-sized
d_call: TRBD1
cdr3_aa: CASSLGQGPGGGYTF
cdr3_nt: TGTGCCAGCAGCCTCGGACAGGGTCCCGGTGGGGGCTACACCTTC

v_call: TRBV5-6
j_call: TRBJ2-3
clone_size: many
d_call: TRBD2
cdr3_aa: CASSSRPRLAGDTQYF
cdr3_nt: TGTGCCAGCAGCTCCAGGCCGAGACTAGCGGGGGATACGCAGTATTTT

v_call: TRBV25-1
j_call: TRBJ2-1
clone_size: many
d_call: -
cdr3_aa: CASSPHRGSSYNEQFF
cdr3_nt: TGTGCCAGCAGCCCACACCGGGGCAGCTCCTACAATGAGCAGTTCTTC

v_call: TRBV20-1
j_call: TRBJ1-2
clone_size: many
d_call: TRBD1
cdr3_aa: CSARRQGVYGYTF
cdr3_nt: TGCAGTGCCCGTAGACAGGGCGTCTATGGCTACACCTTC

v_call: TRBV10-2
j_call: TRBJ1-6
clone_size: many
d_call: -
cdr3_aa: CASSESPGYNSPLHF
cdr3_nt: TGCGCCAGCAGTGAGTCGCCCGGGTATAATTCACCCCTCCACTTT

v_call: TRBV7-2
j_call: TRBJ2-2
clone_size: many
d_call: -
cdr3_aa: CASSLDAGWIAGELFF
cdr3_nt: TGTGCCAGCAGCTTAGACGCAGGGTGGATCGCCGGGGAGCTGTTTTTT

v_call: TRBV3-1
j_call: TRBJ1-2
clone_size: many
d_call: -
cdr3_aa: CASSRSRDGYTF
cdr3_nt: TGTGCCAGCAGCCGAAGCAGAGATGGCTACACCTTC

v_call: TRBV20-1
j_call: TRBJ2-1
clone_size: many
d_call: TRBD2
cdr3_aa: CSASRVSGGPRDEQFF
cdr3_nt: TGCAGTGCTAGTCGGGTTAGCGGGGGCCCTAGGGATGAGCAGTTCTTC

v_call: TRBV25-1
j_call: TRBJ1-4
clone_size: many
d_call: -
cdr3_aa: CASSDRGGYNEKLFF
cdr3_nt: TGTGCCAGCAGTGACAGGGGTGGATATAATGAAAAACTGTTTTTT

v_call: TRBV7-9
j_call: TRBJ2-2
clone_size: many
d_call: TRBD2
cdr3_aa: CASRARGKENTGELFF
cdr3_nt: TGTGCCAGCAGGGCGCGGGGGAAGGAGAACACCGGGGAGCTGTTTTTT

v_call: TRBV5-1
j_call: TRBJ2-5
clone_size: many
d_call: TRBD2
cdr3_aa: CASSLVTSGGARETQYF
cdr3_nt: TGCGCCAGCAGCTTGGTGACTAGCGGGGGGGCCCGGGAGACCCAGTACTTC

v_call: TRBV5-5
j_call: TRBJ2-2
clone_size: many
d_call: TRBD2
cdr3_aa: CASSYSGGAYTGELFF
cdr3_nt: TGTGCCAGCAGTTATAGCGGGGGGGCGTACACCGGGGAGCTGTTTTTT

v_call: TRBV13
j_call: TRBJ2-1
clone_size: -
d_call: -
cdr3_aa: CASSLGLTGETYNEQFF
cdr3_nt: TGTGCCAGCAGCCTAGGACTAACCGGGGAAACCTACAATGAGCAGTTCTTC

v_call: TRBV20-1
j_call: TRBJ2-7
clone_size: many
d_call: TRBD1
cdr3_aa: CSATPTGLTYEQYF
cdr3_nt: TGCAGTGCTACCCCGACAGGGCTGACCTACGAGCAGTACTTC

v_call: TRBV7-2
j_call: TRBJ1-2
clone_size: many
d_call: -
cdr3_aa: CASSDLDGYGYTF
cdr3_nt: TGTGCCAGCAGCGATTTGGACGGCTATGGCTACACCTTC

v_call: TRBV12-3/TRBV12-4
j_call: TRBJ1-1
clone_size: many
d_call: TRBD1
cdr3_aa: CASSFSTGITEAFF
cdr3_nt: TGTGCCAGCAGTTTCTCGACAGGGATCACTGAAGCTTTCTTT

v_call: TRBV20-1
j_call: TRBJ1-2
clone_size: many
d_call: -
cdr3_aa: CSARENGYTF
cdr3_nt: TGCAGTGCTAGAGAGAATGGCTACACCTTC

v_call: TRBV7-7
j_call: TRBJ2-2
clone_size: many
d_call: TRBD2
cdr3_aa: CASSFGRGGTGELFF
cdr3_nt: TGTGCCAGCAGCTTTGGACGGGGGGGCACCGGGGAGCTGTTTTTT

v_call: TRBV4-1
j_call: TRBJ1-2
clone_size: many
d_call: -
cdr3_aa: CASSRFRGPWPNYGYTF
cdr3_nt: TGCGCCAGCAGCCGGTTCAGGGGCCCTTGGCCAAACTATGGCTACACCTTC

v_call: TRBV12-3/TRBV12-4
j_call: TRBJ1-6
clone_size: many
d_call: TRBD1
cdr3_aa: CASRPGQGVNSPLHF
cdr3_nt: TGTGCCAGCAGGCCGGGACAGGGAGTAAATTCACCCCTCCACTTT

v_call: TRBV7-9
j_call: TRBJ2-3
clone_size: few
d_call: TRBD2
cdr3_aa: CASIPEALAAGDTQYF
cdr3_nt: TGTGCCAGCATCCCGGAGGCTCTAGCGGCAGGAGATACGCAGTATTTT

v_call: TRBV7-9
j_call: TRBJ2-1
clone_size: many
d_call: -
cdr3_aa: CASSFFRKEGNEQFF
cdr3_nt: TGTGCCAGCAGCTTTTTCAGGAAGGAAGGCAATGAGCAGTTCTTC

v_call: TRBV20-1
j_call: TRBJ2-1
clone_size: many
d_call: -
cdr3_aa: CSARDTGVEQFF
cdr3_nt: TGCAGTGCTAGAGATACGGGAGTTGAGCAGTTCTTC

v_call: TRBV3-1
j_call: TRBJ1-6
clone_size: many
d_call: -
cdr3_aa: CASSAGAGAFSALHF
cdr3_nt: TGTGCCAGCAGCGCCGGCGCAGGGGCGTTTTCGGCCCTCCACTTT

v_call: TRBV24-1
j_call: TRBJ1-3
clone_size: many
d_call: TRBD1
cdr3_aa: CAISYRGPWTCGNTIYF
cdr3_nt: TGTGCCATCAGCTACAGGGGGCCTTGGACTTGTGGAAACACCATATATTTT

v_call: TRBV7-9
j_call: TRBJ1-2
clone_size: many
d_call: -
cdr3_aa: CASSPGQPLNGYTF
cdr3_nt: TGTGCCAGCAGCCCCGGACAGCCCTTAAATGGCTACACCTTC

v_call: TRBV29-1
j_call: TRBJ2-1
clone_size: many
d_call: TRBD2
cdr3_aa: CSGGGASEAGSYNEQFF
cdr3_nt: TGCAGCGGCGGGGGGGCGTCCGAAGCCGGATCCTACAATGAGCAGTTCTTC

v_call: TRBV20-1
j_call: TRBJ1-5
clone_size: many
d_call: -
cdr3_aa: CSAREHRQGPQHF
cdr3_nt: TGCAGTGCTAGAGAACACCGTCAGGGGCCCCAGCATTTT

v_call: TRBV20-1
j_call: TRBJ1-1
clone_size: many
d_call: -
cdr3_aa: CSAVRVLRGTEAFF
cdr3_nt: TGCAGTGCGGTTAGGGTCCTCCGGGGCACTGAAGCTTTCTTT

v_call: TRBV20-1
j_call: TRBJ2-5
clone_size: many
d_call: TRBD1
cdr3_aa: CSARDPTGQGETQYF
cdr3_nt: TGCAGTGCTAGAGATCCGACAGGGCAGGGGGAGACCCAGTACTTC

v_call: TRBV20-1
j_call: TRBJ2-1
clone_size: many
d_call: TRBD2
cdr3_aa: CSASTLIGRGGRSYNEQFF
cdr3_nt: TGCAGTGCTAGTACGTTAATCGGGCGGGGGGGCCGTTCCTACAATGAGCAGTTCTTC

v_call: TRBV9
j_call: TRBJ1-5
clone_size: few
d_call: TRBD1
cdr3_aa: CASSAGQGIQPQHF
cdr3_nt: TGTGCCAGCAGCGCCGGACAGGGAATACAGCCCCAGCATTTT

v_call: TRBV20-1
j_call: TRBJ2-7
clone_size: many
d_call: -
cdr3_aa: CSARGGGYEQYF
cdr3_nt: TGCAGTGCAAGAGGTGGGGGCTACGAGCAGTACTTC

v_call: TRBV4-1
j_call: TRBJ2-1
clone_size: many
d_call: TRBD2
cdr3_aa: CASSPGLAGGHEQFF
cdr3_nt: TGCGCCAGCAGCCCCGGACTAGCGGGGGGGCATGAGCAGTTCTTC

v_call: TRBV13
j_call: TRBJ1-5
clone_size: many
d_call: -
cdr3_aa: CASSLGGGGNQPQHF
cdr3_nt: TGTGCCAGCAGCTTAGGCGGGGGTGGCAATCAGCCCCAGCATTTT

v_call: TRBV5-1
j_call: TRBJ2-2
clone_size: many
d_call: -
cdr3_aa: CASSLDTGGNTGELFF
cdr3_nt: TGCGCCAGCAGCTTGGACACCGGGGGCAACACCGGGGAGCTGTTTTTT

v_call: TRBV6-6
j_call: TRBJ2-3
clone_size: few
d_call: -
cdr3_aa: CASRSRDTDTQYF
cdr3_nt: TGTGCCAGCAGATCCCGGGACACCGATACGCAGTATTTT

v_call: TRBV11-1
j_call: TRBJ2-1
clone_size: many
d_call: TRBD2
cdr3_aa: CASSFGTSPYNEQFF
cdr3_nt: TGTGCCAGCAGCTTCGGGACTAGCCCCTACAATGAGCAGTTCTTC

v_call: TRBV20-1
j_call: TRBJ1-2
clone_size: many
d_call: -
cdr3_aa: CSARDWREDPDYTF
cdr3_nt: TGCAGTGCTAGAGATTGGCGGGAAGACCCAGACTACACCTTC

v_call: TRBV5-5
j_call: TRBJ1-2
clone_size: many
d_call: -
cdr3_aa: CASSFQERYGYTF
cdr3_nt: TGTGCCAGCAGCTTTCAGGAACGCTATGGCTACACCTTC